Listed here are 22 T cell receptor beta chains from one sample, sequenced in a study of CXCR3-negative and CXCR3-positive naive CD8 T cells (dated by TCRdb to the late 2010s). Reads for this sample came from a NextSeq 550. The Human TCR Profiling Kit (MiLaboratory) was used to make UMI-labeled 5' RACE TRB cDNA libraries. TCRdb reprocessed the reads and assigns one entry to each CDR3 protein sequence, leaving out DNA. This sample's clone table shows approximately 45,000 distinct CDR3 sequences. Together, the top ten hold over 12% of the sample. The sample comprised memory CD8+ T cells from blood. The sample's cell subset or site label is to be understood as: conventional CD8+ memory T cells (TMEM), sorted as controls. The receptors shown here come from a human donor in good health. Some clones in this sample may be carry-over from other donors' samples.

The chain uses TRBV6-2 or TRBV6-3 and TRBJ2-2. Germline V lookup: CDR1 MNHEY, CDR2 SVGEGT. The CDR3 is made up of 14 amino acids. CDR3 loop: CASSYLAATGELFF.

The chain recombines TRBV5-1 with TRBJ2-2. This CDR3 has 12 residues. Per the germline V gene, CDR1 is SGHRS and CDR2 is YFSETQ. CDR3 sequence: CASSLSTGELFF.

This chain uses TRBV29-1 with TRBJ1-1; TCRdb names TRBD1, which stays unverified in the absence of DNA. Germline lookup yields CDR1 SQVTM and CDR2 ANQGSEA. The CDR3 runs 15 residues. CDR3 residues: CSVEDPGQGTTEAFF.

The gene calls are TRBV28 and TRBJ2-7; TCRdb calls TRBD1, which cannot be checked without DNA. Germline loops: CDR1 MDHEN, CDR2 SYDVKM. CDR3 length equals 16 residues. CDR3 region: CASSSQQGANSYEQYF.

The genes are TRBV6-2 or TRBV6-3 and TRBJ2-7; without DNA, the TCRdb call of TRBD1 cannot be checked. Germline V gene sequence: CDR1 MNHEY, CDR2 SVGEGT. The CDR3 is 13 residues long. CDR3 amino acids: CASRGLTVYEQYF.

The J gene is TRBJ2-6, the V gene TRBV4-3. Looked up from germline, CDR1 is LGHNA and CDR2 is YSLEER. This CDR3 region has 16 residues. CDR3 sequence reads: CASSQDPDSGANVLTF.

The genes are TRBV7-6 and TRBJ2-1; TCRdb's D call, TRBD2, is unchecked because there is no DNA. This CDR3 spans 17 amino acids. Germline V lookup: CDR1 SGHVS, CDR2 FNYEAQ. CDR3: CASSSHIAGGLGDEQFF.

This sequence joins TRBV29-1 and TRBJ2-1; TCRdb indicates TRBD1, and absent DNA this call remains unverified. The CDR3 length is 14 residues. Germline CDR1 and CDR2: SQVTM and ANQGSEA. The CDR3 here is CSLLADRHYNEQFF.

The chain uses TRBV6-2 or TRBV6-3 and TRBJ2-1; the D call from TCRdb, TRBD1, cannot be confirmed without DNA. This CDR3 has 16 amino acids. The germline gives CDR1 MNHEY, CDR2 SVGEGT. This CDR3 is CASRHPPGFLSDEQFF.

The gene calls are TRBV11-2 and TRBJ2-7; TCRdb's D call, TRBD2, is unchecked because there is no DNA. The CDR3 sequence is 15 residues long. In germline, CDR1 is SGHAT, CDR2 FQNNGV. The CDR3: CASSKPGLAPYEQYF.

This chain connects TRBV12-3 or TRBV12-4 to TRBJ2-3. The CDR3 covers 11 residues. The CDR3 loop is CASSSTDTQYF.

In terms of frequency, this clonotype is medium-sized (0.01 to 0.1%). V and J are TRBV20-1 and TRBJ2-7; TCRdb names TRBD1, which stays unverified in the absence of DNA. The CDR3 sequence is 14 residues long. Germline CDR1 is DFQATT and CDR2 is SNEGSKA (reference sequence). The CDR3: CSAKDGGGIDEQYF.

The chain carries TRBV28 and TRBJ2-3; the TRBD1 assignment by TCRdb is unverifiable without DNA. The CDR3 sequence is 17 residues long. Germline lookup yields CDR1 MDHEN and CDR2 SYDVKM. The CDR3 sequence is CASSSRAGVGIPDTQYF.

This chain connects TRBV29-1 to TRBJ1-3. CDR1 SQVTM and CDR2 ANQGSEA come from the germline V gene. The CDR3 runs 14 residues. CDR3 amino acids: CSVVGDYLGNTIYF.

This chain links TRBV12-3 or TRBV12-4 with TRBJ1-2. The CDR3 spans 12 residues. The CDR3 protein is CASRIMGYGYTF.

J is TRBJ2-3 and V is TRBV12-5. This CDR3 is 13 amino acids long. Germline CDR1 and CDR2: LGHNT and FRNRAP. CDR3 sequence: CASAPSSTDTQYF.

The chain is built from TRBV7-2 and TRBJ2-1; TCRdb reports TRBD2, a call that lacks DNA to check it against. This CDR3 has 16 amino acids. Per germline, CDR1 SGHTA and CDR2 FQGNSA. The CDR3 is CASSLEGAGGYGEQFF.

The chain recombines TRBV6-5 with TRBJ1-2. The CDR3 runs to 14 residues. The germline V gene encodes CDR1 MNHEY and CDR2 SVGAGI. The CDR3 spells CASSYSNSNYGYTF.

The chain is built from TRBV7-6 and TRBJ2-1; as DNA is missing, the TRBD2 call by TCRdb cannot be tested. The CDR3 has 15 amino acids. CDR1 is SGHVS and CDR2 is FNYEAQ in the germline V gene. CDR3: CASSETSGFYNEQFF.

J is TRBJ2-5 and V is TRBV7-9. This CDR3 spans 13 amino acids. Germline CDR1 SEHNR, CDR2 FQNEAQ (reference sequence). The CDR3 region is CASSFGVQETQYF.

The chain employs TRBV9 and TRBJ2-1; checking the TCRdb D call of TRBD1 is not possible without DNA. CDR1 and CDR2 (germline): SGDLS, YYNGEE. The CDR3 sequence is 15 residues long. CDR3 region: CASSVKTGPYNEQFF.

The chain carries TRBV5-1 and TRBJ1-2. Germline CDR1 SGHRS, CDR2 YFSETQ. This CDR3 is 12 amino acids long. CDR3 sequence reads: CASSFGDYGYTF.